This TCR beta chain was sequenced for a study of blood T cell repertoires in COVID-19 (dated by TCRdb to the early 2020s). In the study overall: Samples covering the acute and convalescent phases of COVID-19 were provided by collaborators in the United States, Italy and Spain. The repertoires were made available in a free public database intended to serve as a resource for research on the immune response to SARS-CoV-2. Subjects who had been exposed to COVID-19, were actively infected with it, or had recovered from it provided the deeply sampled blood TCRbeta repertoires that made up the dataset. The material from the prospective study consisted of cDNA or gDNA derived from T cells, B-cell-depleted T cells, or PBMCs. The sample metadata nearly always contained a de-identified subject ID, COVID-19 status, age in years and sex. Where HLA class I and class II types were available, the types were taken from metadata supplied by the sample provider, not from assay-based typing. Samples came from the ongoing ImmuneRACE study (first 160 participants) plus 1,254 subjects from 6 global collaborators.

Remarks on this clone: Its recognized antigen is unknown. Base qualities are not provided; no much larger clone lies one nucleotide away.

V sheds 2 bases and J sheds 1 base, leaving 9 bases between their ends. Based on the germline V gene, the CDR1 and CDR2 sequences are MNHNS and SASEGT. From cysteine to phenylalanine, the CDR3 is 15 amino acids long. Only the CDR3 part of the read is kept: 45 bases, read in frame from the first base. The immunoSEQ Assay, a bias-controlled multiplex PCR, was used to amplify TCRbeta CDR3 regions from genomic DNA. As for the authors' bioinformatics: The number of nucleated cells in each sample was estimated by amplification of reference gene primers within the assay. Sequence reads were collapsed and filtered to measure the absolute abundance of every unique TCRbeta CDR3 rearrangement. For each sample, productive Simpson clonality was calculated as the square root of Simpson's diversity index over productive rearrangements. The table was pulled from immuneACCESS by TCRdb, which kept in-frame rearrangements only. Such tables lose some clones; where checked, under half of the loss comes from unresolved V genes, and the rest has no known cause. That table is the source of V, J and clone size, and D and trimming were worked out from the DNA. The sample table shows over 200,000 clones, and 88% are seen once. The ten largest clones take up approximately 0.7% of the sample.

What the research found in general, with its limitations: The amount of clinical and demographic metadata varied by source and participant and was provided uncurated.

The collaborating institutions used their own protocols to collect whole blood in K2EDTA tubes. For TCRbeta analysis, collaborators shipped samples in one of three forms: frozen whole blood, isolated PBMCs, or DNA extracted from either of those sample types. This TCR came from a human donor in a cohort sampled during active COVID-19. The sequence joins TRBV6-1 to TRBJ2-1; a tentative D call is TRBD1 (6 bases match). Sequenced input: peripheral blood. Here the CDR3 is given as CASSEWGLSYNEQFF. The nucleotide sequence reads TGTGCCAGCAGTGAATGGGGGCTATCCTACAATGAGCAGTTCTTC.